This is a list of T cell receptor beta chains from one sample in a study of blood T cell repertoires in COVID-19. Some clones are missing from TCRdb's copy, which holds only in-frame ones; the method was immunoSEQ multiplex PCR. The repertoire holds over 45,000 clones, with roughly nine tenths as singletons. Sequencing used peripheral blood. The receptors stem from a woman older than 75 with acute or convalescent COVID-19. CDR3s include the opening cysteine and the closing phenylalanine or tryptophan. Fields, in order: J gene, clone size, D gene, V gene, CDR3 protein, CDR3 DNA. A D gene is named only where the DNA matches it firmly. Size values are once, few and many counts, or a class for expanded clones, and some rows have none.

J gene: TRBJ1-2
clone size: NA
D gene: TRBD1
V gene: TRBV19
CDR3 protein: CASSSNPDRVGGYTF
CDR3 DNA: TGTGCCAGTAGTAGTAACCCGGACAGGGTAGGCGGCTACACCTTC

J gene: TRBJ1-2
clone size: NA
D gene: NA
V gene: TRBV2
CDR3 protein: CASTGDLGFSYGYTF
CDR3 DNA: TGTGCCAGCACCGGGGATTTGGGGTTTAGCTATGGCTACACCTTC

J gene: TRBJ1-5
clone size: NA
D gene: TRBD1
V gene: TRBV30
CDR3 protein: CAWSLTGGNSPQHF
CDR3 DNA: TGTGCCTGGAGTCTGACAGGGGGAAATTCACCCCAGCATTTT

J gene: TRBJ2-3
clone size: NA
D gene: TRBD1
V gene: TRBV3-1/TRBV3-2
CDR3 protein: CASSRPRGSPDTQYF
CDR3 DNA: TGTGCCAGCAGCCGACCCAGGGGGAGCCCAGATACGCAGTATTTT

J gene: TRBJ1-6
clone size: NA
D gene: NA
V gene: TRBV30
CDR3 protein: CAWTNRSSYNSPLHF
CDR3 DNA: TGTGCCTGGACTAACAGGAGCTCCTATAATTCACCCCTCCACTTT

J gene: TRBJ2-1
clone size: once
D gene: NA
V gene: TRBV6-1
CDR3 protein: CASTLDSFSYNEQFF
CDR3 DNA: TGTGCCAGCACCCTCGACTCTTTCTCCTACAATGAGCAGTTCTTC

J gene: TRBJ2-7
clone size: NA
D gene: NA
V gene: TRBV7-2
CDR3 protein: CASSSRGYEQYF
CDR3 DNA: TGTGCCAGCAGCTCCCGAGGTTACGAGCAGTACTTC

J gene: TRBJ2-7
clone size: NA
D gene: NA
V gene: TRBV12-1
CDR3 protein: CASSPGLSSYEQYF
CDR3 DNA: TGTGCCAGCAGCCCGGGACTATCCTCCTACGAGCAGTACTTC

J gene: TRBJ2-5
clone size: NA
D gene: NA
V gene: TRBV6-6
CDR3 protein: CASSPTRQETQYF
CDR3 DNA: TGTGCCAGCAGTCCGACTAGACAAGAGACCCAGTACTTC

J gene: TRBJ1-3
clone size: NA
D gene: NA
V gene: TRBV6-6
CDR3 protein: CASSPGSSSGNTIYF
CDR3 DNA: TGTGCCAGCAGCCCCGGGTCCTCCTCTGGAAACACCATATATTTT

J gene: TRBJ2-5
clone size: NA
D gene: TRBD2
V gene: TRBV3-1/TRBV3-2
CDR3 protein: CASSESRGVLETQYF
CDR3 DNA: TGTGCCAGCAGCGAATCCCGGGGGGTCCTTGAGACCCAGTACTTC

J gene: TRBJ2-1
clone size: NA
D gene: NA
V gene: TRBV27
CDR3 protein: CASSLSLVNEQFF
CDR3 DNA: TGTGCCAGCAGTTTATCGTTAGTAAATGAGCAGTTCTTC

J gene: TRBJ1-6
clone size: NA
D gene: NA
V gene: TRBV5-1
CDR3 protein: CASSLPEGGSHNSPLHF
CDR3 DNA: TGCGCCAGCAGCTTGCCGGAGGGAGGCTCTCATAATTCACCCCTCCACTTT

J gene: TRBJ2-5
clone size: few
D gene: TRBD2
V gene: TRBV5-1
CDR3 protein: CASSSGTTKETQYF
CDR3 DNA: TGCGCCAGCAGCTCCGGGACTACAAAAGAGACCCAGTACTTC

J gene: TRBJ1-1
clone size: NA
D gene: NA
V gene: TRBV3-1/TRBV3-2
CDR3 protein: CASTHEEWNTEAFF
CDR3 DNA: TGTGCCAGCACTCACGAGGAGTGGAACACTGAAGCTTTCTTT

J gene: TRBJ2-5
clone size: NA
D gene: TRBD2
V gene: TRBV6-1
CDR3 protein: CASSEVVGGTTFQETQYF
CDR3 DNA: TGTGCCAGCAGTGAAGTTGTCGGGGGGACTACCTTTCAAGAGACCCAGTACTTC

J gene: TRBJ1-3
clone size: NA
D gene: NA
V gene: TRBV19
CDR3 protein: CASSATGGRGNTIYF
CDR3 DNA: TGTGCCAGTAGTGCGACAGGCGGAAGGGGAAACACCATATATTTT

J gene: TRBJ1-5
clone size: NA
D gene: NA
V gene: TRBV18
CDR3 protein: CASSPGLGSGQPQHF
CDR3 DNA: TGTGCCAGCTCACCGGGTTTAGGCTCAGGTCAGCCCCAGCATTTT

J gene: TRBJ1-2
clone size: NA
D gene: TRBD1
V gene: TRBV7-2
CDR3 protein: CASSWDRALSYGYTF
CDR3 DNA: TGTGCCAGCAGCTGGGACAGGGCCCTATCCTATGGCTACACCTTC

J gene: TRBJ2-1
clone size: NA
D gene: NA
V gene: TRBV6-4
CDR3 protein: CASSTNVYGNEQFF
CDR3 DNA: TGTGCCAGCAGCACTAATGTCTATGGCAATGAGCAGTTCTTC

J gene: TRBJ2-2
clone size: NA
D gene: NA
V gene: TRBV11-2
CDR3 protein: CASSPRRVTGELFF
CDR3 DNA: TGTGCCAGCAGCCCGCGCCGGGTTACCGGGGAGCTGTTTTTT

J gene: TRBJ1-3
clone size: NA
D gene: NA
V gene: TRBV3-1/TRBV3-2
CDR3 protein: CASSQSTGGSALGNTIYF
CDR3 DNA: TGTGCCAGCAGCCAATCTACGGGGGGGTCCGCTTTGGGAAACACCATATATTTT

J gene: TRBJ1-2
clone size: NA
D gene: NA
V gene: TRBV27
CDR3 protein: CASSLRGVYGYTF
CDR3 DNA: TGTGCCAGCAGTTTACGCGGGGTATATGGCTACACCTTC

J gene: TRBJ1-2
clone size: NA
D gene: NA
V gene: TRBV11-1
CDR3 protein: CASSLDRSDYGYTF
CDR3 DNA: TGTGCCAGCAGCTTAGACAGGTCGGACTATGGCTACACCTTC

J gene: TRBJ2-3
clone size: NA
D gene: NA
V gene: TRBV2
CDR3 protein: CASSGGSYTDTQYF
CDR3 DNA: TGTGCCAGCAGTGGAGGCTCTTACACAGATACGCAGTATTTT

J gene: TRBJ2-5
clone size: NA
D gene: NA
V gene: TRBV29-1
CDR3 protein: CSPGGADETQYF
CDR3 DNA: TGCAGCCCCGGCGGGGCCGATGAGACCCAGTACTTC

J gene: TRBJ1-2
clone size: NA
D gene: NA
V gene: TRBV28
CDR3 protein: CATRLSEGGYTF
CDR3 DNA: TGTGCCACCCGCCTGTCGGAGGGTGGCTACACCTTC

J gene: TRBJ2-1
clone size: NA
D gene: TRBD1
V gene: TRBV11-2
CDR3 protein: CASSATGTERGEQFF
CDR3 DNA: TGTGCCAGCAGCGCCACCGGGACAGAGAGGGGTGAGCAGTTCTTC

J gene: TRBJ2-2
clone size: NA
D gene: NA
V gene: TRBV5-4
CDR3 protein: CASSVAGNTGELFF
CDR3 DNA: TGTGCCAGCAGTGTCGCGGGGAACACCGGGGAGCTGTTTTTT

J gene: TRBJ2-7
clone size: once
D gene: TRBD2
V gene: TRBV3-1/TRBV3-2
CDR3 protein: CASRRGSYEQYF
CDR3 DNA: TGTGCCAGCAGGCGGGGGTCCTACGAGCAGTACTTC

J gene: TRBJ1-4
clone size: NA
D gene: TRBD1
V gene: TRBV7-9
CDR3 protein: CASSLGQGGRGANEKLFF
CDR3 DNA: TGTGCCAGCAGCCTGGGACAGGGGGGGCGCGGCGCTAATGAAAAACTGTTTTTT

J gene: TRBJ2-1
clone size: once
D gene: TRBD2
V gene: TRBV5-4
CDR3 protein: CASRGTSGGAWYEQFF
CDR3 DNA: TGTGCCAGCAGAGGGACTAGCGGGGGGGCCTGGTATGAGCAGTTCTTC

J gene: TRBJ2-1
clone size: few
D gene: TRBD2
V gene: TRBV30
CDR3 protein: CAWSGHGTSGAYNEQFF
CDR3 DNA: TGTGCCTGGAGTGGACACGGGACTAGCGGGGCATACAATGAGCAGTTCTTC

J gene: TRBJ1-1
clone size: NA
D gene: NA
V gene: TRBV2
CDR3 protein: CASSPVDNQNTEAFF
CDR3 DNA: TGTGCCAGCAGTCCGGTAGATAACCAGAACACTGAAGCTTTCTTT

J gene: TRBJ2-3
clone size: NA
D gene: NA
V gene: TRBV7-2
CDR3 protein: CASSPWAGATDTQYF
CDR3 DNA: TGTGCCAGCAGCCCCTGGGCGGGGGCCACAGATACGCAGTATTTT

J gene: TRBJ1-5
clone size: NA
D gene: NA
V gene: TRBV19
CDR3 protein: CASRKNSGNQPQHF
CDR3 DNA: TGTGCCAGTAGGAAGAACAGTGGCAATCAGCCCCAGCATTTT

J gene: TRBJ1-1
clone size: once
D gene: NA
V gene: TRBV19
CDR3 protein: CASSMVGGVNTEAFF
CDR3 DNA: TGTGCCAGTAGTATGGTCGGAGGGGTAAACACTGAAGCTTTCTTT

J gene: TRBJ2-3
clone size: NA
D gene: NA
V gene: TRBV7-2
CDR3 protein: CASSLRGIVTDTQYF
CDR3 DNA: TGTGCCAGCAGCTTAAGAGGGATTGTCACAGATACGCAGTATTTT

J gene: TRBJ2-5
clone size: NA
D gene: NA
V gene: TRBV7-8
CDR3 protein: CASSLAEWGLETQYF
CDR3 DNA: TGTGCCAGCAGCTTAGCCGAGTGGGGGCTTGAGACCCAGTACTTC

J gene: TRBJ2-5
clone size: NA
D gene: TRBD2
V gene: TRBV19
CDR3 protein: CASSISGLAGMLETQYF
CDR3 DNA: TGTGCCAGTAGTATATCAGGACTAGCGGGGATGTTGGAGACCCAGTACTTC

J gene: TRBJ2-5
clone size: NA
D gene: NA
V gene: TRBV5-4
CDR3 protein: CASSSSRQAQETQYF
CDR3 DNA: TGTGCCAGCAGCTCTTCCCGGCAGGCCCAAGAGACCCAGTACTTC

J gene: TRBJ1-4
clone size: NA
D gene: NA
V gene: TRBV5-1
CDR3 protein: CASSSGPAGSEKLFF
CDR3 DNA: TGCGCCAGCAGCTCAGGGCCGGCAGGTTCTGAAAAACTGTTTTTT

J gene: TRBJ2-1
clone size: NA
D gene: TRBD1
V gene: TRBV10-1
CDR3 protein: CASPGTGGVRSGAFF
CDR3 DNA: TGCGCCAGCCCGGGGACAGGGGGCGTCAGGAGCGGCGCGTTCTTC

J gene: TRBJ2-7
clone size: once
D gene: TRBD1
V gene: TRBV7-9
CDR3 protein: CASREGQLEQYF
CDR3 DNA: TGTGCCAGCAGAGAGGGACAGCTTGAGCAGTACTTC

J gene: TRBJ2-5
clone size: NA
D gene: NA
V gene: TRBV5-1
CDR3 protein: CASSTEETQYF
CDR3 DNA: TGCGCCAGCAGCACAGAAGAGACCCAGTACTTC

J gene: TRBJ1-2
clone size: NA
D gene: NA
V gene: TRBV18
CDR3 protein: CASSPLPGVNYGYTF
CDR3 DNA: TGTGCCAGCTCACCACTCCCGGGGGTTAACTATGGCTACACCTTC

J gene: TRBJ1-5
clone size: NA
D gene: NA
V gene: TRBV3-1/TRBV3-2
CDR3 protein: CASSQDRAGRWPQHF
CDR3 DNA: TGTGCCAGCAGCCAAGATAGGGCGGGCCGGTGGCCCCAGCATTTT

J gene: TRBJ2-3
clone size: once
D gene: TRBD2
V gene: TRBV30
CDR3 protein: CAWRRTSAPDTQYF
CDR3 DNA: TGTGCCTGGAGGCGGACTAGCGCCCCAGATACGCAGTATTTT

J gene: TRBJ2-3
clone size: NA
D gene: TRBD2
V gene: TRBV11-2
CDR3 protein: CASSPSFGGADTQYF
CDR3 DNA: TGTGCCAGCAGCCCCTCGTTCGGGGGGGCAGATACGCAGTATTTT

J gene: TRBJ2-2
clone size: NA
D gene: NA
V gene: TRBV3-1/TRBV3-2
CDR3 protein: CASSKIGTSAAGELFF
CDR3 DNA: TGTGCCAGCAGCAAGATAGGGACTTCGGCGGCCGGGGAGCTGTTTTTT

J gene: TRBJ2-3
clone size: NA
D gene: TRBD2
V gene: TRBV9
CDR3 protein: CASSVVPAGGPSGTDTQYF
CDR3 DNA: TGTGCCAGCAGCGTAGTTCCAGCGGGGGGGCCGTCCGGCACAGATACGCAGTATTTT

J gene: TRBJ2-1
clone size: NA
D gene: TRBD2
V gene: TRBV19
CDR3 protein: CASSGGGNEQFF
CDR3 DNA: TGTGCCAGTTCCGGGGGAGGGAATGAGCAGTTCTTC

J gene: TRBJ2-1
clone size: NA
D gene: TRBD2
V gene: TRBV10-2
CDR3 protein: CATTTSGGYNEQFF
CDR3 DNA: TGCGCCACAACGACTAGCGGAGGATACAATGAGCAGTTCTTC

J gene: TRBJ2-2
clone size: few
D gene: NA
V gene: TRBV6-5
CDR3 protein: CASRVRLDGSGELFF
CDR3 DNA: TGTGCCAGCAGGGTCCGACTAGACGGATCCGGGGAGCTGTTTTTT

J gene: TRBJ1-2
clone size: NA
D gene: TRBD1
V gene: TRBV27
CDR3 protein: CASSRTGLNYGYTF
CDR3 DNA: TGTGCCAGCAGTCGGACAGGGCTCAACTATGGCTACACCTTC

J gene: TRBJ1-2
clone size: NA
D gene: NA
V gene: TRBV28
CDR3 protein: CASGARNYGYTF
CDR3 DNA: TGTGCCAGCGGGGCCCGAAACTATGGCTACACCTTC